A selection of T cell receptor beta chains follows, all from one sample in a study of blood T cells in healthy people across ages. Via MiXCR, TCRdb re-called the 5' RACE reads, giving one row per CDR3 protein. The table has 1.5 million to 2 million distinct CDR3 sequences, 39% seen once. Sequences were obtained from blood. The receptors shown here come from a human donor in good health. CDR3s include the opening cysteine and the closing phenylalanine or tryptophan. A D gene is named only where the DNA matches it firmly. Clone size, where shown, is once, few, many, or a class for clones that have expanded.

size: .
V: TRBV12-3/TRBV12-4
D: TRBD2
J: TRBJ2-1
DNA: TGTGCCAGCAGTATTAGCGGGGTAAACAATGAGCAGTTCTTC
CDR3: CASSISGVNNEQFF

size: .
V: TRBV29-1
D: TRBD1
J: TRBJ2-1
DNA: TGCAGCGTTGACCGCCGGGACAGGGTAGTTAATGAGCAGTTCTTC
CDR3: CSVDRRDRVVNEQFF

size: .
V: TRBV7-2
D: .
J: TRBJ2-5
DNA: TGTGCCAGCAGCTCACGGTCGGGGGCACGGGAGACCCAGTACTTC
CDR3: CASSSRSGARETQYF

size: few
V: TRBV27
D: .
J: TRBJ1-2
DNA: TGTGTCAGCAGTTTGGGGCAGGGGATTGGCTACACCTTC
CDR3: CVSSLGQGIGYTF

size: .
V: TRBV2
D: TRBD2
J: TRBJ2-5
DNA: TGTGCCAGGGGACTAGCACCTCTCGACCAGTACTTC
CDR3: CARGLAPLDQYF

size: .
V: TRBV7-9
D: TRBD2
J: TRBJ2-7
DNA: TGTGCCATCAGTCTCGGGACTAACCCTATGGAGCAGTACTTC
CDR3: CAISLGTNPMEQYF

size: few
V: TRBV6-2/TRBV6-3
D: .
J: TRBJ2-6
DNA: TGTGCCAGCAGTGGTCCAAGGGGGACTGGGGCCAACGTCCTGACTTTC
CDR3: CASSGPRGTGANVLTF

size: once
V: TRBV19
D: .
J: TRBJ2-3
DNA: TGTGCCAGTAGGATACCAGCCACAGATACGCAGTATTTT
CDR3: CASRIPATDTQYF

size: .
V: TRBV12-3/TRBV12-4
D: .
J: TRBJ2-3
DNA: TGTGCCAGCAGGGGAACAGGGAATTTAGCAGATACGCAGTATTTT
CDR3: CASRGTGNLADTQYF

size: .
V: TRBV7-9
D: .
J: TRBJ1-1
DNA: TGTGCCAGCCAGACACCGGTAGGGCCCATGAACACTGAAGCTTTCTTT
CDR3: CASQTPVGPMNTEAFF

size: .
V: TRBV7-2
D: .
J: TRBJ2-1
DNA: TGTGCCAGCAGCCTATATAGTGGCAATGAGCAGTTCTTC
CDR3: CASSLYSGNEQFF

size: .
V: TRBV6-6
D: .
J: TRBJ2-7
DNA: TGTGCCAGCAGCGACCTCTTGGGACCCTACGAGCAGTACTTC
CDR3: CASSDLLGPYEQYF

size: .
V: TRBV28
D: .
J: TRBJ1-2
DNA: TGTGCCAGCAGTTTATTGGGCACTTACTATGGCTACACCTTC
CDR3: CASSLLGTYYGYTF

size: few
V: TRBV7-6
D: .
J: TRBJ1-1
DNA: TGTGCCAGCAGAGCAACTACACCCGATGAAGCTTTCTTT
CDR3: CASRATTPDEAFF

size: .
V: TRBV6-6
D: .
J: TRBJ2-3
DNA: TGTGCCAGCAGTCCTCTTCCACTAGCCGGTCGGCCAGATACGCAGTATTTT
CDR3: CASSPLPLAGRPDTQYF

size: .
V: TRBV20-1
D: .
J: TRBJ1-4
DNA: TGCAGTTCCTACTTGGGATCAACTAATGAAAAACTGTTTTTT
CDR3: CSSYLGSTNEKLFF

size: .
V: TRBV4-3
D: TRBD2
J: TRBJ2-5
DNA: TGCGCCAGCAGCCAAGAGGGTCTAGCGGGGGGGACCGGAGAGACCCAGTACTTC
CDR3: CASSQEGLAGGTGETQYF

size: .
V: TRBV20-1
D: TRBD2
J: TRBJ2-5
DNA: TGCGGTGCTAGAGATCCAGCGGGGCGACAAGAGACCCAGTACTTC
CDR3: CGARDPAGRQETQYF

size: .
V: TRBV12-3/TRBV12-4
D: .
J: TRBJ2-1
DNA: TGTGCCAGCACCGACACCTACAATGAGCAGTTCTTC
CDR3: CASTDTYNEQFF

size: .
V: TRBV6-6
D: .
J: TRBJ2-3
DNA: TGTGCCACCAGAATGGGCTCAGATACGCAGTATTTT
CDR3: CATRMGSDTQYF

size: .
V: TRBV10-3
D: TRBD2
J: TRBJ2-3
DNA: TGTGCCACCCAGGGACTAGCGGGGGGCACAGATACGCAGTATTTT
CDR3: CATQGLAGGTDTQYF

size: few
V: TRBV6-6
D: .
J: TRBJ1-1
DNA: TGTGCCAGCAGTTACTCGCGGCAGGGGAACACTGAAGCTTTCTTT
CDR3: CASSYSRQGNTEAFF

size: .
V: TRBV7-3
D: .
J: TRBJ2-1
DNA: TGTGCCAGCAGCTTAAGGCGGGGAATCTACAATGAGCAGTTCTTC
CDR3: CASSLRRGIYNEQFF

size: .
V: TRBV5-1
D: TRBD1
J: TRBJ2-7
DNA: TGCGCCAACAGGACAGGGGGCACCAGCTCCTACGAGCAGTACTTC
CDR3: CANRTGGTSSYEQYF

size: .
V: TRBV11-2
D: .
J: TRBJ2-3
DNA: TGTGCCAGCAGCTTTTTCGGCGGCGCACGAGGCACAGATACGCAGTATTTT
CDR3: CASSFFGGARGTDTQYF

size: .
V: TRBV5-1
D: TRBD2
J: TRBJ2-1
DNA: TGCGCCAGCAGTGCCCGCGGGGGGCACACAGGTCAGTTCTTC
CDR3: CASSARGGHTGQFF

size: .
V: TRBV12-3/TRBV12-4
D: .
J: TRBJ1-2
DNA: TGTGCCAGCGAAGGCGGGGGGGCGGGAGGTGGTGATGGCTACACCTTC
CDR3: CASEGGGAGGGDGYTF

size: .
V: TRBV25-1
D: .
J: TRBJ2-1
DNA: TGTGCCAGCAGTGAATTTTTCCCCATGGAGTACTACAATGAGCAGTTCTTC
CDR3: CASSEFFPMEYYNEQFF

size: few
V: TRBV6-1
D: .
J: TRBJ1-2
DNA: TGTGCCAGCAGACAGGACGGTCCGCTGGGCTACACCTTC
CDR3: CASRQDGPLGYTF

size: .
V: TRBV10-3
D: .
J: TRBJ2-3
DNA: TGTGCCATCAGGGAAGCCACAGATACGCAGTATTTT
CDR3: CAIREATDTQYF

size: .
V: TRBV6-2/TRBV6-3
D: TRBD2
J: TRBJ2-1
DNA: TGTGCCAGCAAATCTAGCGGAGAAAACAATGAGCAGTTCTTC
CDR3: CASKSSGENNEQFF

size: .
V: TRBV7-2
D: .
J: TRBJ1-1
DNA: TGTGCCAGCAGCCATCAGGGGAAGGACACTGAAGCTTTCTTT
CDR3: CASSHQGKDTEAFF

size: .
V: TRBV6-6
D: TRBD1
J: TRBJ1-1
DNA: TGTGCCAGCAGTTACGGGACAGGGGGCTTGACTGAAGCTTTCTTT
CDR3: CASSYGTGGLTEAFF

size: .
V: TRBV12-3/TRBV12-4
D: .
J: TRBJ2-1
DNA: TGTGCCAGCAGTTTAGGGGCCAAAAACATTCAGTTCTTC
CDR3: CASSLGAKNIQFF

size: .
V: TRBV7-2
D: TRBD2
J: TRBJ2-2
DNA: TGTGCCAGCAGCTTACGCGGGGGTGGAACCGGGGAGCTGTTTTTT
CDR3: CASSLRGGGTGELFF

size: few
V: TRBV5-4
D: .
J: TRBJ2-5
DNA: TGTGCCAGCAGCCAAATCCCGGGTCCTCTCCAAGAGACCCAGTACTTC
CDR3: CASSQIPGPLQETQYF